One sample yielded the 14 T cell receptor beta chains listed below, sequenced in a study of regulatory T cells in long-lasting Graves disease. Time point of the sample: newly diagnosed GD, antithyroid drugs for less than 3 months. PBMC-extracted RNA yielded the TCR library. To make TCR beta libraries, researchers used iRepertoire HTBI primers and Arm-PCR of CDR3 regions. TCRdb itself ran the multiplex PCR reads through MiXCR, one entry per CDR3 protein. The sample has 440,000 or so distinct CDR3 sequences; roughly 15% are singletons. These data also formed part of another study, on T cells in Graves' hyperthyroidism and ophthalmopathy.

Here the sequenced sample was peripheral blood mononuclear cells (PBMCs), taken at new diagnosis, from a patient treated with antithyroid drugs. The source is a woman aged 30 to 39 with Graves disease.

At least ten counts were recorded for this clonotype. As DNA, the CDR3 is TGTGCCAGCAGCTTTTCGGCCACATCTAATGAAAAACTGTTTTTT. Translation: CASSFSATSNEKLFF. The rearrangement links TRBV7-6 to TRBJ1-4; D remains unclear. The CDR3 spans 15 residues. The V gene lost 3 bases and the J gene lost 3 bases, with 11 bases spanning the gap. CDR1 and CDR2 (germline): SGHVS, FNYEAQ.

This clonotype has a handful of counts. V is TRBV20-1 and J is TRBJ1-2, with a tentative D call TRBD1 (5 bases). V dropped 1 base and J dropped 6 bases, with 18 bases sitting between them. CDR1 and CDR2 (germline): DFQATT, SNEGSKA (reference sequence). CDR3 length: 15 amino acids. DNA of the CDR3: TGCAGTGCTAGAGGGTGGGGCAGTCGAGGGGATGGCTACACCTTC. Protein product: CSARGWGSRGDGYTF.

The chain couples TRBV29-1 to TRBJ2-2; TRBD1 matches 11 bases. Germline V gene data show CDR1 as SQVTM and CDR2 as ANQGSEA. There are 14 residues in the CDR3. V was clipped by 4 bases and J by 3 bases; unmatched bases: 1. CDR3 region: CSVGTGGYTGELFF. CDR3 in DNA: TGCAGCGTTGGGACAGGGGGCTACACCGGGGAGCTGTTTTTT.

This clonotype was seen repeatedly, ten times or more. At one boundary the junction diverges from the germline segment, which might be a read error. The chain joins TRBV5-1 to TRBJ2-1; unclear D gene. Germline-derived CDR1 and CDR2 are SGHRS and YFSETQ. The CDR3 is 16 amino acids. The CDR3 region is CASSLRRPGSYNEQFF. Written as DNA, the CDR3 is TGTGCCAGCAGCTTGCGGCGGCCGGGCTCCTACAATGAGCAGTTCTTC.

This clonotype was counted a single time. The CDR3 sequence: CASSESGNVRDYGYTF. CDR3 in DNA: TGTGCCAGCAGTGAATCCGGCAACGTGAGGGACTATGGCTACACCTTC. The V and J genes are TRBV25-1 and TRBJ1-2; D ambiguous. Trimming took off 1 base at V and 3 bases at J, with 15 bases between the two ends. There are 16 residues in the CDR3. Germline V CDR1 and CDR2: MGHDK, SYGVNS.

With respect to this clonotype: Just one base apart from a much larger clone, this may be a read error. The chain has TRBV5-1 and TRBJ2-2; D perhaps matches TRBD1 (6 bases). Per germline, CDR1 SGHRS and CDR2 YFSETQ. The CDR3 has 14 amino acids. CDR3: CVSTGQLNTGELFF. The CDR3 region has the DNA TGCGTCAGCACCGGACAGTTAAACACCGGGGAGCTGTTTTTT.

This clonotype was seen only once. The chain joins TRBV28 to TRBJ2-7; 13 bases fit TRBD2. V lost 4 bases, J lost 5 bases, and 8 bases stayed unmatched. The CDR3 is 16 amino acids. Per germline, CDR1 MDHEN and CDR2 SYDVKM. This CDR3 is CASSSMFGLAGDEQYF. The CDR3 bases are TGTGCCAGCAGTTCTATGTTCGGACTAGCGGGAGACGAGCAGTACTTC.

This clonotype showed up many times. V gene TRBV9 combines with J gene TRBJ2-5; TRBD1 agrees at 8 bases. CDR1 is SGDLS, CDR2 YYNGEE, per germline. CDR3 length: 14 residues. J lost 4 bases, V lost 5 bases, and 7 bases had no gene match. The CDR3 reads CASSTGGTVETQYF. The CDR3 DNA sequence: TGTGCCAGCAGTACAGGGGGTACCGTAGAGACCCAGTACTTC.

Remarks on this clonotype: This may stem from a read error, because a much larger clone lies one nucleotide away. The CDR3 end shows no conserved phenylalanine or tryptophan, and so a read error is likely. The V call is TRBV9, the J call TRBJ1-1; D is ambiguous. The V and J ends lost 2 bases and 3 bases respectively, with 8 bases between them. The CDR3 extends over 13 amino acids. Germline values: CDR1 SGDLS, CDR2 YYNGEE. The CDR3 is CASSVEGHTEAFS. The CDR3, as DNA: TGTGCCAGCAGCGTGGAAGGCCACACTGAAGCTTTCTCT.

This clonotype was counted at least ten times. The V and J genes are TRBV20-1 and TRBJ1-4; tentatively, D is TRBD1 (5 bases). This CDR3 contains 16 residues. Germline values: CDR1 DFQATT, CDR2 SNEGSKA (reference sequence). V lost 1 base, J lost 0 bases, and 12 bases lay in between. The CDR3 protein is CSARGPRQSTNEKLFF. The CDR3 DNA is TGCAGTGCTAGAGGCCCACGACAGTCAACTAATGAAAAACTGTTTTTT.

The chain employs TRBV29-1 and TRBJ2-5; 8 nucleotides align to TRBD1. This CDR3 region has 15 residues. The germline V gene has CDR1 SQVTM and CDR2 ANQGSEA. Trimming removed 6 bases from V and 2 bases from J; junction bases left unmatched: 11. Here the CDR3 DNA reads TGCAGCGTACTGGACAGGGCGACCAGACAAGAGACCCAGTACTTC. Amino acid sequence: CSVLDRATRQETQYF.

In this sample, this clonotype turned up many times. This chain links TRBV7-6 with TRBJ2-6; 8 bases agree with TRBD1. After removal of 2 bases from V and 1 base from J, the junction contained 4 bases not matched to a gene. Germline V gives CDR1 SGHVS, CDR2 FNYEAQ. CDR3 length: 17 amino acids. DNA of the CDR3: TGTGCCAGCAGCTTAAAGGACAGGGTGTCTGGGGCCAACGTCCTGACTTTC. It codes for CASSLKDRVSGANVLTF.

The gene calls are TRBV15 and TRBJ1-6, with D hard to call. With 1 base removed from V and 4 bases from J, the gap between germline ends came to 8 bases. The CDR3 extends over 15 amino acids. Per germline, CDR1 LNHNV and CDR2 YYDKDF (reference sequence). CDR3 amino acids: CATSRGRDYNSPLHF. DNA of the CDR3: TGTGCCACCAGCAGAGGACGAGATTATAATTCACCCCTCCACTTT.

A word on this clonotype: This clone may be a read error of a much larger clone one base away. The CDR3 ends on some other residue instead of the conserved phenylalanine or tryptophan, so this is likely a read error. The chain carries TRBV6-5 and TRBJ1-1; a possible D gene is TRBD1 (6 bases). V lost 4 bases, J lost 2 bases, and 11 bases lay in between. CDR1 and CDR2 from the germline V gene are MNHEY and SVGAGI. This CDR3 is 14 amino acids long. Here the CDR3 DNA reads TGTGCCAGCAGTTTCCGGGACACAAACACTGAAGCTTTCCTT. It yields the protein CASSFRDTNTEAFL.